Here is one T cell receptor beta chain with its context. What it binds is unknown. Trimming removed 8 bases at V and 5 bases at J, with 9 bases between. The germline CDR1 and CDR2 sequences are MGHDK and SYGVNS. CDR3 length equals 11 residues. From CD4+ cells came CD45RA+ naive and CD45RA-negative memory subsets. The data were obtained in a study of shared clonotypes between healthy human individuals. Produced via immunoSEQ multiplex PCR; TCRdb's table is partial and in-frame only. The table has fewer than 1.6 million clones, about 98.5% seen once. Study results and limitations: Memory subsets generally showed lower estimated richness than naive subsets. When compared with the clonotypes that were shared by all four sorted-subset donors, the non-shared clonotypes turned out to have lower generation probabilities.

This chain connects TRBV25-1 to TRBJ1-1; no definite D call. The receptor's source is a man younger than 40 in good health. Sequenced: naive CD4+ T cells sorted from blood. Documented subset: CD45RA+ positively selected. CDR3 in DNA: TGTGCCAGCGGGTTATATACTGAAGCTTTCTTT. Its protein product is CASGLYTEAFF. Complete variable domain (other parts from reference TRBV25-1 and TRBJ1-1): EADIYQTPRYLVIGTGKKITLECSQTMGHDKMYWYQQDPGMELHLIHYSYGVNSTEKGDLSSESTVSRIRTEHFPLTLESARPSHTSQYLCASGLYTEAFFGQGTRLTVV.